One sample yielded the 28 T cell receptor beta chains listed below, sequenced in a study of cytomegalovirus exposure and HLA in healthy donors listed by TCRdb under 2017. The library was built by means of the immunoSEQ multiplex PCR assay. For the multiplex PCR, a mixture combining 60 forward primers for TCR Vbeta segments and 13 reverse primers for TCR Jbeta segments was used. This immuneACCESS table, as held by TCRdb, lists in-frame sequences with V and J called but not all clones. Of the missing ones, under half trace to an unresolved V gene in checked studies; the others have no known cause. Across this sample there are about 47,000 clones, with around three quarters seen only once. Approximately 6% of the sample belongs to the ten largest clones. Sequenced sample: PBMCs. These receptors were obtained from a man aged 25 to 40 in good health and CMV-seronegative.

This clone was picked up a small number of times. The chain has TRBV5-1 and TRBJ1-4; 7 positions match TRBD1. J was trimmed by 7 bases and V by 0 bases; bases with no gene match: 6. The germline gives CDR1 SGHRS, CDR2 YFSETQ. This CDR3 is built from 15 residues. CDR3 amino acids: CASSLGQGVGEKLFF. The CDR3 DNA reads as TGCGCCAGCAGCTTGGGACAGGGTGTGGGTGAAAAACTGTTTTTT. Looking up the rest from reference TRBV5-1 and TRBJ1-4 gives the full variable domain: KAGVTQTPRYLIKTRGQQVTLSCSPISGHRSVSWYQQTPGQGLQFLFEYFSETQRNKGNFPGRFSGRQFSNSRSEMNVSTLELGDSALYLCASSLGQGVGEKLFFGSGTQLSVL.

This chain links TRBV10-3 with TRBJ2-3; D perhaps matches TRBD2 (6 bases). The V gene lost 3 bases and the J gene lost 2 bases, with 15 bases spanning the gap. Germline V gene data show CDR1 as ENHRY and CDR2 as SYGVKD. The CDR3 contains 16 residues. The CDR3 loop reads CAISEGVAETTDTQYF. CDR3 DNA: TGTGCCATCAGTGAAGGGGTAGCGGAGACCACAGATACGCAGTATTTT.

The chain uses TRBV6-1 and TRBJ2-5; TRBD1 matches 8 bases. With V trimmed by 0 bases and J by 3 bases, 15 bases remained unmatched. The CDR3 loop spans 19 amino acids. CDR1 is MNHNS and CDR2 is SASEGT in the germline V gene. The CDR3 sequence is CASSEAPPGTTGAKETQYF. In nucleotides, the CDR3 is TGTGCCAGCAGTGAAGCCCCCCCGGGCACGACAGGGGCCAAAGAGACCCAGTACTTC.

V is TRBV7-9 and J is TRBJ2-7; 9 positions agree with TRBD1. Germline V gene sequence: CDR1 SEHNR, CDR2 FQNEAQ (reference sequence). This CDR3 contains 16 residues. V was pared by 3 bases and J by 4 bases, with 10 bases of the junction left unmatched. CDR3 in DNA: TGTGCCAGCAGCTTGGGTCCCGGGACAGGGAAATACGAGCAGTACTTC. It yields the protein CASSLGPGTGKYEQYF.

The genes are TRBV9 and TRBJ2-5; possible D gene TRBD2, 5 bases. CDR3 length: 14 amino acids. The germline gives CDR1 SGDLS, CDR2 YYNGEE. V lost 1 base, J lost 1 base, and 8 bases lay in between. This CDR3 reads CASSVRGSQETQYF. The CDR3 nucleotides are TGTGCCAGCAGCGTAAGAGGGTCCCAAGAGACCCAGTACTTC.

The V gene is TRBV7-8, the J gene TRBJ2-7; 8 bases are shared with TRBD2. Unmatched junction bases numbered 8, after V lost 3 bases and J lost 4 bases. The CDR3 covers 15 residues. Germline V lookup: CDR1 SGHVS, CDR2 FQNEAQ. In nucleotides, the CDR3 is TGTGCCAGCAGCTTTCAGCGGGAGAGGGGATACGAGCAGTACTTC. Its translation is CASSFQRERGYEQYF. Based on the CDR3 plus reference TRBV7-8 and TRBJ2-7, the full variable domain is GAGVSQSPRYKVAKRGQDVALRCDPISGHVSLFWYQQALGQGPEFLTYFQNEAQLDKSGLPSDRFFAERPEGSVSTLKIQRTQQEDSAVYLCASSFQRERGYEQYFGPGTRLTVT.

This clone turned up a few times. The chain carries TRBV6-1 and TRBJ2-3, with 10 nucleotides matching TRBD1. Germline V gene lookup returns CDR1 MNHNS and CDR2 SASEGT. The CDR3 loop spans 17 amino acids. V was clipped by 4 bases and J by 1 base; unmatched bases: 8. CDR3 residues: CASSAIAGTGGTDTQYF. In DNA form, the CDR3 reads TGTGCCAGCAGTGCTATCGCAGGGACAGGGGGCACAGATACGCAGTATTTT.

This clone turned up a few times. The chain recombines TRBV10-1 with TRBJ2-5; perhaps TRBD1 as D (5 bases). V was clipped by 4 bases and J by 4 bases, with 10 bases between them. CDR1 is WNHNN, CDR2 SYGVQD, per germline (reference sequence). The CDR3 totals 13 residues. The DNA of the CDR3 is TGCGCCAGCAGTGTGGACAATCGAGAGACCCAGTACTTC. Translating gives CASSVDNRETQYF.

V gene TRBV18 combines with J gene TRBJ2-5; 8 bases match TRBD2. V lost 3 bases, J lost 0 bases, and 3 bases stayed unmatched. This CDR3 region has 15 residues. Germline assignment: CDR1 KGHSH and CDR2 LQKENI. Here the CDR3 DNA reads TGTGCCAGCTCACCCGGGGGGGTTTACCAAGAGACCCAGTACTTC. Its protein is CASSPGGVYQETQYF.

DNA of the CDR3: TGTGCCAGCAGGCCGGGACAGGGGTCGGGACAGCCCCAGCATTTT. It encodes CASRPGQGSGQPQHF. This chain uses TRBV6-1 with TRBJ1-5, with TRBD1 matching 10 bases. The CDR3 is 15 amino acids. V shed 6 bases, J shed 7 bases, and the junction held 9 bases outside the gene matches. CDR1 is MNHNS and CDR2 is SASEGT in the germline V gene.

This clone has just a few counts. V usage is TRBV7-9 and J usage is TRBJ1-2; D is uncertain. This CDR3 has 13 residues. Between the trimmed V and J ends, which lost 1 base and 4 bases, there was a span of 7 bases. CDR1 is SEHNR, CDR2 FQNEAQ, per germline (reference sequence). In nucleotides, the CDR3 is TGTGCCAGCAGCTTAGACAGTGCCTATGGCTACACCTTC. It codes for CASSLDSAYGYTF.

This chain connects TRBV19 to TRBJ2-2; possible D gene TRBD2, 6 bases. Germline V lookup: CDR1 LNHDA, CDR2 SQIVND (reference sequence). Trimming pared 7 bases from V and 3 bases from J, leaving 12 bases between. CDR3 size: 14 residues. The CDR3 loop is CASNTLAYTGELFF. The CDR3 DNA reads TGTGCCAGTAACACACTAGCATACACCGGGGAGCTGTTTTTT.

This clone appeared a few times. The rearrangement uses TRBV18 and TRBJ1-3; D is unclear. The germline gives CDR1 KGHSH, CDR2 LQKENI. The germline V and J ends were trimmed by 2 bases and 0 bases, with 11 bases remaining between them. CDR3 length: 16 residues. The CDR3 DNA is TGTGCCAGCTCACCATTCAGGATCTCCTCTGGAAACACCATATATTTT. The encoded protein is CASSPFRISSGNTIYF.

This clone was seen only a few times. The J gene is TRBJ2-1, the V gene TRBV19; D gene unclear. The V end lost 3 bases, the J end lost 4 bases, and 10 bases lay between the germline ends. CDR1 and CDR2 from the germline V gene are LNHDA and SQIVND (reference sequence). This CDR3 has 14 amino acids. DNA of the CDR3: TGTGCCAGTAGTATGGGCGCAGGTTACAATGAGCAGTTCTTC. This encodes CASSMGAGYNEQFF. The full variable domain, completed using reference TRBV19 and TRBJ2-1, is DGGITQSPKYLFRKEGQNVTLSCEQNLNHDAMYWYRQDPGQGLRLIYYSQIVNDFQKGDIAEGYSVSREKKESFPLTVTSAQKNPTAFYLCASSMGAGYNEQFFGPGTRLTVL.

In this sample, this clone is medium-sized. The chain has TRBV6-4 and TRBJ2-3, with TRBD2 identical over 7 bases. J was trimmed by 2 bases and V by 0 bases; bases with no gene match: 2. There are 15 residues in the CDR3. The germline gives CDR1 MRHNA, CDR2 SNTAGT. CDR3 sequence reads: CASSDSGGPTDTQYF. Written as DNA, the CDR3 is TGTGCCAGCAGTGACTCGGGAGGGCCCACAGATACGCAGTATTTT.

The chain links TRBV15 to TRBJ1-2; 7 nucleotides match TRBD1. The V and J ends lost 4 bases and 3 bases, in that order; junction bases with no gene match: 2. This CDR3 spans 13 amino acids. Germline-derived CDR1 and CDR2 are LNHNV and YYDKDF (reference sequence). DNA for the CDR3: TGTGCCACCAGCAAAGACAGGGACTATGGCTACACCTTC. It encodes CATSKDRDYGYTF.

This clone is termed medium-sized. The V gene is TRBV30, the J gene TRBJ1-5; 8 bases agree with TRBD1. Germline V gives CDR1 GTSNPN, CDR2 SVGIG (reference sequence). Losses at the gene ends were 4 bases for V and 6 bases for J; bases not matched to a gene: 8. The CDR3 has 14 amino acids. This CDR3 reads CAWNPGQATQPQHF. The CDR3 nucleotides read TGTGCCTGGAACCCGGGACAGGCGACTCAGCCCCAGCATTTT.

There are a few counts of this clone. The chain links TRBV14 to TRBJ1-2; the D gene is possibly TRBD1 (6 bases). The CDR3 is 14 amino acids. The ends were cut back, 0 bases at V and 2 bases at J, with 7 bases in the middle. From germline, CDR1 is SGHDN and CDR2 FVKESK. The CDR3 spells CASSQDRGNYGYTF. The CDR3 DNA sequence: TGTGCCAGCAGCCAAGATAGGGGGAACTATGGCTACACCTTC.

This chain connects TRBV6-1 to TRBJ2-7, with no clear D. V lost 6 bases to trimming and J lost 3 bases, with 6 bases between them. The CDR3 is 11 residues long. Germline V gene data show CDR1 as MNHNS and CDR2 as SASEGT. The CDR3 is CASRANYEQYF. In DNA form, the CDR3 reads TGTGCCAGCAGAGCGAACTACGAGCAGTACTTC.

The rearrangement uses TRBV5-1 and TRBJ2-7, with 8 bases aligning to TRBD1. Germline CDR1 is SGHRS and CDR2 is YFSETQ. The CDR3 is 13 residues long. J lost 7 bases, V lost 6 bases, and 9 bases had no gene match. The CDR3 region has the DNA TGCGCCAGCACCCAGGGGGCCACCCCTGAGCAGTACTTC. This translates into CASTQGATPEQYF. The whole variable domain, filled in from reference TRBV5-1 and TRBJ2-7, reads KAGVTQTPRYLIKTRGQQVTLSCSPISGHRSVSWYQQTPGQGLQFLFEYFSETQRNKGNFPGRFSGRQFSNSRSEMNVSTLELGDSALYLCASTQGATPEQYFGPGTRLTVT.

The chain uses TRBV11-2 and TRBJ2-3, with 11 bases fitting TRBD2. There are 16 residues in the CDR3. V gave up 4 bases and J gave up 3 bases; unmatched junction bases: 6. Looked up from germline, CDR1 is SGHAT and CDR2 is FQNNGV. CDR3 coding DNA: TGTGCCAGCAGCTCGAGACTAGCGGGAACAACAGATACGCAGTATTTT. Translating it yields CASSSRLAGTTDTQYF.

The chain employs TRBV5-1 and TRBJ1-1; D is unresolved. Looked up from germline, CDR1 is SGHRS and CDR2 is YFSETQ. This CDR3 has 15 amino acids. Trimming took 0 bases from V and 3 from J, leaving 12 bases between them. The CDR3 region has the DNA TGCGCCAGCAGCTTGGAGCCGCTTTTGGACACTGAAGCTTTCTTT. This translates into CASSLEPLLDTEAFF.

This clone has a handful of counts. This chain's CDR3 is CASSLDASRQYF. In DNA, the CDR3 is TGCGCCAGCAGCTTGGATGCCAGTCGGCAGTACTTC. The chain recombines TRBV5-1 with TRBJ2-7; D is uncertain. Looked up from germline, CDR1 is SGHRS and CDR2 is YFSETQ. The V end was cut by 0 bases, the J end by 9 bases, with 10 bases between. The CDR3 spans 12 residues.

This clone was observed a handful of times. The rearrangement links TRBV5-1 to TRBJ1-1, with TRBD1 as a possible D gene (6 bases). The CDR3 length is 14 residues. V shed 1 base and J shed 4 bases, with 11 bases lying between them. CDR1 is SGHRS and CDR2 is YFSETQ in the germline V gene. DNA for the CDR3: TGCGCCAGCAGCTTGTACAGGGAGGGCACTGAAGCTTTCTTT. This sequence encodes CASSLYREGTEAFF.

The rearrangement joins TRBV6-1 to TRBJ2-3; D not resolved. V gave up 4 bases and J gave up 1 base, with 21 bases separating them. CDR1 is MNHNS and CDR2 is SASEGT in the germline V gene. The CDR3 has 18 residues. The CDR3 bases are TGTGCCAGCAGTGTTCGTGGAACATTTCGAACAGGCACAGATACGCAGTATTTT. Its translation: CASSVRGTFRTGTDTQYF.

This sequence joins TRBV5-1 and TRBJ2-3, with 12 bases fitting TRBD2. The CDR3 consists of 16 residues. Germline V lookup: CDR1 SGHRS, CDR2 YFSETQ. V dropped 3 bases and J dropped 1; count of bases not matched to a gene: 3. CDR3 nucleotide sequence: TGCGCCAGCAGCTCGGGACTAGCGGGCCGCACAGATACGCAGTATTTT. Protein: CASSSGLAGRTDTQYF.

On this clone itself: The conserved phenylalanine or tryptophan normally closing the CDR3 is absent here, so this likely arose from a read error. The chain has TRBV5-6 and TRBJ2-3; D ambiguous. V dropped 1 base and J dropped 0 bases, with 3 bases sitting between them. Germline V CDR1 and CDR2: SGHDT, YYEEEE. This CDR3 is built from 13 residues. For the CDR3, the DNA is TGTGCCAGCAGCTTGTTAAGCACAGATACGCAGTATGTT. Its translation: CASSLLSTDTQYV.

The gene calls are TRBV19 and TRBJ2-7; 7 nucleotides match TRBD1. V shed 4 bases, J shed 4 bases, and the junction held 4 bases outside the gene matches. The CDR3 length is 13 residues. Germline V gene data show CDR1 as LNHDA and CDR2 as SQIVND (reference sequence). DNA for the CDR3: TGTGCCAGTAGTAACGGACAGGTATACGAGCAGTACTTC. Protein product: CASSNGQVYEQYF.